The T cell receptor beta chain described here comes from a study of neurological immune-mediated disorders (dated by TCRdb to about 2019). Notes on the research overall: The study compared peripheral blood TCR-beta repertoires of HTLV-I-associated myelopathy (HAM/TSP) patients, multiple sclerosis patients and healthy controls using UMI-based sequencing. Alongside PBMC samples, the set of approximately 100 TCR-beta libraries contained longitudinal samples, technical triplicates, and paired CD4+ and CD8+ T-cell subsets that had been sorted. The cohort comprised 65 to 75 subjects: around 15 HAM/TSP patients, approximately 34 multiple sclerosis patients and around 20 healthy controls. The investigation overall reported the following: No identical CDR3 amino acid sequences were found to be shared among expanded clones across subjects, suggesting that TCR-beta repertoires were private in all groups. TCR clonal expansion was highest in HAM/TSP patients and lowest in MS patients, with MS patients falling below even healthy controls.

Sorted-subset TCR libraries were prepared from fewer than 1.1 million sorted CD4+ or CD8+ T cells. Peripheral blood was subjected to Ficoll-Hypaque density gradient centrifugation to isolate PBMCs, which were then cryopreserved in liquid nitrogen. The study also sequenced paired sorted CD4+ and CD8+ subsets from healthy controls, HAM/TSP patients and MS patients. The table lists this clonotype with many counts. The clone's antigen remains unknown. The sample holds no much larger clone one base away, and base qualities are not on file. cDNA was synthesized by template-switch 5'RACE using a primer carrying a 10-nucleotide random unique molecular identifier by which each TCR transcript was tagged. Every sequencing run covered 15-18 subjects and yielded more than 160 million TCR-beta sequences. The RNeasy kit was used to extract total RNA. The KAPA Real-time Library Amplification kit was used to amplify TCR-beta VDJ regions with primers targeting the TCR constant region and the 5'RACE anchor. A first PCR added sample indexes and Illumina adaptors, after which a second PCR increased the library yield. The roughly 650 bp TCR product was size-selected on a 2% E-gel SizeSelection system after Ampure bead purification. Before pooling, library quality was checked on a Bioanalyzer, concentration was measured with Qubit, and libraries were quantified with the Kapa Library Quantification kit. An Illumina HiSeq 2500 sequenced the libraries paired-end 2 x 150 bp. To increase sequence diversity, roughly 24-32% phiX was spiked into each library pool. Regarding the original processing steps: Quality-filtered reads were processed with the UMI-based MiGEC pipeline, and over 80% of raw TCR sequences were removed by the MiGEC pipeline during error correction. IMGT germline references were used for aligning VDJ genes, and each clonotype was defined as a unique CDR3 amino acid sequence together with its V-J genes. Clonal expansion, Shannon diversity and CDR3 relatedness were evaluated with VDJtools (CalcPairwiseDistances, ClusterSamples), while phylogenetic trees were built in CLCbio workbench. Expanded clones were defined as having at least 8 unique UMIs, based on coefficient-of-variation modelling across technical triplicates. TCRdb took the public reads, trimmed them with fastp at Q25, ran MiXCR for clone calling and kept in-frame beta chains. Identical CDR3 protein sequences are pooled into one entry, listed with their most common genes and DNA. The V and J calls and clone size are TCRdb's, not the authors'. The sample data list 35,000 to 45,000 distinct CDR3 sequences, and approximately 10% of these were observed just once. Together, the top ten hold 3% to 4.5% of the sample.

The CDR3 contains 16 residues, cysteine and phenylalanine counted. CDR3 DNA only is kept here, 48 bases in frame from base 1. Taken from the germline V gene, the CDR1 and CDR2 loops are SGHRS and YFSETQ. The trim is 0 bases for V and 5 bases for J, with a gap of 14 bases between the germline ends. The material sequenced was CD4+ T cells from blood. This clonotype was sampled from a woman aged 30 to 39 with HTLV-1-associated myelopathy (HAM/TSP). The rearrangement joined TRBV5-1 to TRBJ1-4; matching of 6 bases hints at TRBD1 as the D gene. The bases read TGCGCCAGCAGCTTGGCCGCTTCGGGGGGCAATGAAAAACTGTTTTTT. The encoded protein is CASSLAASGGNEKLFF.